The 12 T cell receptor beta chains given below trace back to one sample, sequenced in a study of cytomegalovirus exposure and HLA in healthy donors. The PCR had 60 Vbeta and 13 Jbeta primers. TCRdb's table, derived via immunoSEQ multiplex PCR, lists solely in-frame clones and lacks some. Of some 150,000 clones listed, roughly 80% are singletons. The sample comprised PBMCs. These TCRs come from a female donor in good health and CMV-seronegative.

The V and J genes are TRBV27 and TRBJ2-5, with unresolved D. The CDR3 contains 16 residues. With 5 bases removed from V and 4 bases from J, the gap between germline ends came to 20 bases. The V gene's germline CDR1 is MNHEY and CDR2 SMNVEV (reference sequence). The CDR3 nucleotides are TGTGCCAGCAGTGATAGAGTTACAGATCTCCCAGAGACCCAGTACTTC. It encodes CASSDRVTDLPETQYF.

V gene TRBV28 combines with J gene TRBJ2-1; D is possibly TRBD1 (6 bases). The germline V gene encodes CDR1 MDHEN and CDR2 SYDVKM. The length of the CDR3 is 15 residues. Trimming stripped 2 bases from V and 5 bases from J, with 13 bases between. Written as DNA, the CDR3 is TGTGCCAGCAGTTTACTAAGGACAGCCAACAATGAGCAGTTCTTC. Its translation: CASSLLRTANNEQFF.

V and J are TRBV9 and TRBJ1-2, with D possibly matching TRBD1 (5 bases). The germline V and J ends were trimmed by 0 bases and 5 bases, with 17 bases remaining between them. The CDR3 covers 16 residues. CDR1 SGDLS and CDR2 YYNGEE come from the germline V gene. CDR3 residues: CASSVVPGGGDYGYTF. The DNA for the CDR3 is TGTGCCAGCAGCGTAGTCCCTGGTGGAGGGGATTATGGCTACACCTTC.

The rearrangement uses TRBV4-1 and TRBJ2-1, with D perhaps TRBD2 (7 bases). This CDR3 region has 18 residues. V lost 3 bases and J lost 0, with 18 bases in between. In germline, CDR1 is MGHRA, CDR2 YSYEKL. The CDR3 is CASSHPSGGRSSYNEQFF. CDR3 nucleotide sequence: TGCGCCAGCAGCCACCCCTCGGGGGGCAGAAGCTCCTACAATGAGCAGTTCTTC.

The CDR3 here is CAWSADRGNSPLHF. The CDR3 bases are TGTGCCTGGAGTGCAGACAGGGGGAATTCACCCCTCCACTTT. This chain uses TRBV30 with TRBJ1-6, with 9 positions matching TRBD1. The CDR3 loop spans 14 amino acids. CDR1 is GTSNPN and CDR2 is SVGIG in the germline V gene (reference sequence). The J segment lost 7 bases and the V segment lost 1 base, leaving 2 bases of the junction unmatched.

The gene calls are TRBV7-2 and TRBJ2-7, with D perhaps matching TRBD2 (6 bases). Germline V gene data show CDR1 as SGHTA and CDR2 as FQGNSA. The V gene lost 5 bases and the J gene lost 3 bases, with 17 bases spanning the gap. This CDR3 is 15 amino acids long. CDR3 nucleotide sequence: TGTGCCAGCAGCCTGATGAGGGGAGGAGTCTACGAGCAGTACTTC. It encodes CASSLMRGGVYEQYF. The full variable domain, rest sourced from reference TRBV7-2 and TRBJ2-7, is GAGVSQSPSNKVTEKGKDVELRCDPISGHTALYWYRQSLGQGLEFLIYFQGNSAPDKSGLPSDRFSAERTGGSVSTLTIQRTQQEDSAVYLCASSLMRGGVYEQYFGPGTRLTVT.

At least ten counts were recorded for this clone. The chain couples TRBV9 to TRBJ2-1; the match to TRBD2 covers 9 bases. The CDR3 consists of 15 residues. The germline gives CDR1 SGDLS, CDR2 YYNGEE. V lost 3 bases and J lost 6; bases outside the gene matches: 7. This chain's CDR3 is CASSEAGGPFNEQFF. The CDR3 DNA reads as TGTGCCAGCAGCGAAGCGGGGGGTCCGTTCAATGAGCAGTTCTTC.

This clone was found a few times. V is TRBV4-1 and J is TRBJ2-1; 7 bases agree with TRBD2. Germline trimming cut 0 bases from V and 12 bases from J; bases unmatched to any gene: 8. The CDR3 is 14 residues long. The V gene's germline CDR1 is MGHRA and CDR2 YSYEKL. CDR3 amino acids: CASSQEGGFDGQFF. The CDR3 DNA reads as TGCGCCAGCAGCCAAGAGGGAGGGTTCGATGGGCAGTTCTTC.

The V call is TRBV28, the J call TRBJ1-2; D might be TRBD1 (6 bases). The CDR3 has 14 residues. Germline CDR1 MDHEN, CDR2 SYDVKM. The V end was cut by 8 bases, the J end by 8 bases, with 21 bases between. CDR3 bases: TGTGCCAGCCTTTTATTAGGGGGTGGGATAGGCTACACCTTC. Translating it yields CASLLLGGGIGYTF.

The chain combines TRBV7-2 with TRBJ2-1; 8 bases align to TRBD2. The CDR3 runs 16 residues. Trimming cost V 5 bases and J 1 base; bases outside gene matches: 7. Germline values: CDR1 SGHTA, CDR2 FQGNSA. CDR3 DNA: TGTGCCAGCAGCCTAGAAAGCGGGAGTTCCTACAATGAGCAGTTCTTC. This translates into CASSLESGSSYNEQFF.

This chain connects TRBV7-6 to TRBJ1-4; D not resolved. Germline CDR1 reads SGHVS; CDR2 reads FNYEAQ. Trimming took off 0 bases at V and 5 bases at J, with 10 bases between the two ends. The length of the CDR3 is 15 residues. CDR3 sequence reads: CASSLARSENEKLFF. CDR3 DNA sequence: TGTGCCAGCAGCTTAGCGCGCAGCGAAAATGAAAAACTGTTTTTT.

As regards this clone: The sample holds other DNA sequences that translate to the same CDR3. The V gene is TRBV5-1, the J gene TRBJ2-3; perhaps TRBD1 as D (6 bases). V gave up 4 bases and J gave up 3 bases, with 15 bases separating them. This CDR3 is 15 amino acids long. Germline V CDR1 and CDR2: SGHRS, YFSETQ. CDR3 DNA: TGCGCCAGCAGCCTCACTGGACAGATAACAGATACGCAGTATTTT. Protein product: CASSLTGQITDTQYF.